This TCR beta chain was sequenced in a study of brain metastases from non-small cell lung cancer. Some clones are missing from TCRdb's copy, which holds only in-frame ones; the method was immunoSEQ multiplex PCR. Seen here are about 1,300 clones, almost 90% observed once, and the top ten hold 6.5%. Trimming took off 5 bases at V and 7 bases at J, with 10 bases between the two ends. CDR3 length: 12 residues. CDR1 is SEHNR and CDR2 is FQNEAQ in the germline V gene (reference sequence). For this clone: Its cognate antigen is unknown. Other DNA sequences in this specimen translate into the identical CDR3.

Study-wide results and limits: T-cell infiltration was lower in brain metastases than primaries (P < 0.001). Brain metastases shared most TCR repertoire with primaries, with sparse T cells. Expanded T-cell clones appeared in 55% to 75% of brain metastases over primaries.

The sequencing input was primary lung tumor tissue. V usage is TRBV7-9 and J usage is TRBJ2-3, with D possibly matching TRBD2 (5 bases). This receptor was identified in a donor aged 40 or over with non-small cell lung cancer. The CDR3 sequence is CASSRGVYTQYF. The CDR3 DNA reads as TGTGCCAGCAGCCGGGGAGTATATACGCAGTATTTT.